A single sample is the source of the 21 T cell receptor beta chains below, sequenced in a study of metastatic and nonmetastatic thyroid tumors (dated by TCRdb to the early 2020s). Receptors were amplified or captured by PCR. Data came from an Illumina HiSeq 4000. TCRdb reworked the public reads: Q25 trimming with fastp, MiXCR clone assembly, productive beta chains retained. This sample is represented by fewer than 25,000 clones; 11% of them were singletons. The ten largest clones add up to 6% to 8.5% of the sample. None of the patients had been given any treatment before thyroid surgery. Sequenced sample: blood. These receptors were collected from a female donor with papillary thyroid cancer or a benign thyroid nodule (not recorded which). Some clones in this sample may be carry-over from other donors' samples.

This clone occurred a few times. At one boundary the junction diverges from the germline segment, which might be a read error. The chain links TRBV6-1 to TRBJ1-2, with D maybe TRBD1 (5 bases). This CDR3 has 10 residues. Germline V gene data show CDR1 as MNHNS and CDR2 as SASEGT. Written as DNA, the CDR3 is TGTGCCACCTTGCGGGGGGGATTCCACTTC. Its protein product is CATLRGGFHF.

This clone was observed a few times. The chain combines TRBV6-2 or TRBV6-3 with TRBJ1-3, with a weak D call TRBD1 (6 bases). Trimming took off 1 base at V and 2 bases at J, with 9 bases between the two ends. CDR3 length: 15 residues. From germline, CDR1 is MNHEY and CDR2 SVGEGT. The CDR3 coding sequence is TGTGCCAGCAGTTACTTATCAGGGGCTGGAAACACCATATATTTT. Encoded protein: CASSYLSGAGNTIYF.

Ten or more counts support this clone. The CDR3 DNA reads TGTGCCAGCAGCAACGGCCCTCCCTACAATGAGCAGTTCTTC. Its protein is CASSNGPPYNEQFF. The rearrangement uses TRBV7-9 and TRBJ2-1; no clear D gene. Looked up from germline, CDR1 is SEHNR and CDR2 is FQNEAQ (reference sequence). This CDR3 contains 14 residues. The V end lost 5 bases, the J end lost 2 bases, and 10 bases lay between the germline ends.

This clone was observed at least ten times. This chain uses TRBV20-1 with TRBJ2-1; 11 bases fit TRBD2. Germline CDR1 and CDR2: DFQATT and SNEGSKA (reference sequence). The ends lost 4 bases at V and 7 bases at J; junction bases unmatched: 12. The CDR3 extends over 16 amino acids. CDR3 in amino acids: CSATVAGGATRNEQFF. CDR3 coding DNA: TGCAGTGCTACCGTAGCGGGAGGGGCCACGAGAAATGAGCAGTTCTTC.

This clone was recorded many times. CDR3 sequence reads: CACAPEVTGELFF. The CDR3 DNA reads TGTGCCTGCGCCCCGGAGGTCACCGGGGAGCTGTTTTTT. The V gene is TRBV30, the J gene TRBJ2-2; maybe TRBD2 (5 bases). Between the trimmed V and J ends, which lost 6 bases and 4 bases, there was a span of 12 bases. Germline loops: CDR1 GTSNPN, CDR2 SVGIG (reference sequence). The CDR3 contains 13 residues.

This clone showed up many times. The rearrangement links TRBV29-1 to TRBJ2-2; possibly TRBD1 for D (6 bases). The CDR3 runs to 11 residues. V shed 7 bases and J shed 6 bases, with 9 bases lying between them. CDR1 SQVTM and CDR2 ANQGSEA come from the germline V gene. CDR3 DNA sequence: TGCAGCGCCAAGGGGGCCGGGGAGCTGTTTTTT. Translation: CSAKGAGELFF.

This chain uses TRBV5-5 with TRBJ2-7, with unresolved D. The CDR3 is made up of 15 amino acids. The germline CDR1 and CDR2 sequences are SGHKS and YYEKEE (reference sequence). Between the trimmed V and J ends, which lost 4 bases and 0 bases, there was a span of 14 bases. CDR3 DNA sequence: TGTGCCAGCAGCGACTCCTATACTTTCTCCTACGAGCAGTACTTC. It yields the protein CASSDSYTFSYEQYF.

Of note for this clone: This may be a read error, as it is one base from a much larger clone. This rearrangement joins TRBV20-1 to TRBJ2-1, with TRBD1 identical over 7 bases. Per germline, CDR1 DFQATT and CDR2 SNEGSKA (reference sequence). Germline trimming cut 5 bases from V and 4 bases from J; bases unmatched to any gene: 8. The CDR3 extends over 14 amino acids. CDR3 protein: CSACTGVGYNEQFF. The CDR3 DNA sequence: TGCAGTGCTTGTACAGGGGTGGGGTACAATGAGCAGTTCTTC.

With respect to this clone: This may be a read error: a much more frequent sequence differs by one nucleotide. The sample carries other DNA sequences with the same CDR3. V usage is TRBV9 and J usage is TRBJ2-2, with D possibly being TRBD2 (6 bases). The V gene lost 0 bases and the J gene lost 5 bases, with 17 bases spanning the gap. The germline V gene has CDR1 SGDLS and CDR2 YYNGEE. The CDR3 is 17 amino acids. The CDR3 sequence is CASSVGGSGVGTGELFF. The CDR3 DNA sequence: TGTGCCAGCAGCGTAGGAGGGTCGGGAGTCGGTACCGGGGAGCTGTTTTTT.

This clone appeared many times. The CDR3 here is CSVEGTSATTYEQYF. CDR3 in DNA: TGCAGCGTTGAAGGAACTAGCGCAACAACCTACGAGCAGTACTTC. This rearrangement joins TRBV29-1 to TRBJ2-7; the match to TRBD2 covers 7 bases. This CDR3 spans 15 amino acids. Germline lookup yields CDR1 SQVTM and CDR2 ANQGSEA. V shed 1 base, J shed 2 bases, and the junction held 8 bases outside the gene matches.

This clone appeared many times. The chain couples TRBV28 to TRBJ1-4; TRBD1 might be the D (6 bases). The CDR3 has 15 amino acids. Germline CDR1 reads MDHEN; CDR2 reads SYDVKM. V shed 3 bases and J shed 0 bases, with 8 bases lying between them. The chain's CDR3 is CASSFWGPTNEKLFF. The CDR3 DNA reads as TGTGCCAGCAGTTTTTGGGGGCCAACTAATGAAAAACTGTTTTTT.

This clone was counted at least ten times. The chain recombines TRBV29-1 with TRBJ2-7; 13 bases align to TRBD2. The CDR3 length is 13 residues. V gave up 6 bases and J gave up 6 bases; unmatched junction bases: 5. Per the germline V gene, CDR1 is SQVTM and CDR2 is ANQGSEA. For the CDR3, the DNA is TGCAGCGTCGAAAGACTAGCGGGAGGCGAGCAGTACTTC. Protein product: CSVERLAGGEQYF.

This clone was observed at least ten times. This chain connects TRBV18 to TRBJ2-1, with 13 bases matching TRBD2. Germline V gene lookup returns CDR1 KGHSH and CDR2 LQKENI. The ends lost 6 bases at V and 5 bases at J; junction bases unmatched: 1. The CDR3 is 14 amino acids. Here the CDR3 reads CASSGLAGDNEQFF. In DNA, the CDR3 is TGTGCCAGCTCCGGACTAGCGGGAGACAATGAGCAGTTCTTC.

This clone was seen many times. The rearrangement links TRBV6-1 to TRBJ2-3; D uncertain. CDR1 and CDR2 (germline): MNHNS, SASEGT. V was shortened by 2 bases and J by 0 bases, with 15 bases between the two germline ends. This CDR3 contains 17 residues. In nucleotides, the CDR3 is TGTGCCAGCAGTGAAAGGTTGCCTAGGAAAAGCACAGATACGCAGTATTTT. This codes for CASSERLPRKSTDTQYF.

Many counts were recorded for this clone. The chain couples TRBV30 to TRBJ2-7; D possibly corresponds to TRBD2 (5 bases). In germline, CDR1 is GTSNPN, CDR2 SVGIG (reference sequence). The CDR3 covers 14 residues. Deletions cut 3 bases from V and 2 bases from J, with 14 bases between. The CDR3 DNA sequence: TGTGCCTGGAGCAACCCACCGGGGACCTACGAGCAGTACTTC. It specifies CAWSNPPGTYEQYF. Variable domain in full (rest from reference TRBV30 and TRBJ2-7): SQTIHQWPATLVQPVGSPLSLECTVEGTSNPNLYWYRQAAGRGLQLLFYSVGIGQISSEVPQNLSASRPQDRQFILSSKKLLLSDSGFYLCAWSNPPGTYEQYFGPGTRLTVT.

This clone was picked up many times. This sequence joins TRBV14 and TRBJ1-5; 10 positions match TRBD1. The CDR3 runs to 14 residues. The V segment lost 8 bases and the J segment 2 bases; nucleotides outside the gene matches: 3. Germline-derived CDR1 and CDR2 are SGHDN and FVKESK. CDR3 nucleotide sequence: TGTGCCAGCGGGACAGGGGAAGGCAATCAGCCCCAGCATTTT. Its protein product is CASGTGEGNQPQHF.

With respect to this clone: Being one base from a much bigger clone, this may be a read error. The CDR3 DNA follows: TGTGCCAGCAGCTGGGGGAGCAATGAGCAGTTCTTC. Protein: CASSWGSNEQFF. The gene calls are TRBV5-6 and TRBJ2-1, with D possibly called TRBD1 or TRBD2 (5 bases each). Germline V gene data show CDR1 as SGHDT and CDR2 as YYEEEE. Trimming took 3 bases from V and 6 from J, leaving 7 bases between them. This CDR3 has 12 residues.

This clone was recorded many times. This CDR3 is CASIPWTDSNQPQHF. In DNA, the CDR3 is TGTGCCAGCATCCCTTGGACGGATAGCAATCAGCCCCAGCATTTT. This sequence joins TRBV6-4 and TRBJ1-5; D gene ambiguous. The CDR3 is 15 amino acids. From germline, CDR1 is MRHNA and CDR2 SNTAGT. Trimming shortened V by 7 bases and J by 0 bases, and 13 bases separated the two germline ends.

At least ten counts were recorded for this clone. The rearrangement links TRBV7-9 to TRBJ2-7, with D perhaps matching TRBD2 (6 bases). The CDR3 loop spans 14 amino acids. Germline V gene lookup returns CDR1 SEHNR and CDR2 FQNEAQ (reference sequence). Trimming pared 0 bases from V and 1 base from J, leaving 7 bases between. CDR3 residues: CASSLAGGSYEQYF. Written as DNA, the CDR3 is TGTGCCAGCAGCTTAGCGGGGGGTTCCTACGAGCAGTACTTC.

In its sample, this clone was seen a few times. Given a much more abundant clone one base away, this may be a read error. V gene TRBV11-1 combines with J gene TRBJ2-3; 10 positions match TRBD2. J was trimmed by 4 bases and V by 5 bases; bases with no gene match: 6. Germline CDR1 reads SGHAT; CDR2 reads FQDESV (reference sequence). The CDR3 has 15 amino acids. Here the CDR3 reads CASSPSSGSSDTQYF. In DNA form, the CDR3 reads TGTGCCAGCAGCCCCTCTAGCGGGAGTTCAGATACGCAGTATTTT.

This clone was observed a single time. The chain recombines TRBV11-1 with TRBJ2-1, with D possibly matching TRBD1 (6 bases). V was trimmed by 3 bases and J by 8 bases, leaving 23 bases between them. The CDR3 is 17 residues long. The germline gives CDR1 SGHAT, CDR2 FQDESV (reference sequence). CDR3 coding DNA: TGTGCCAGCAGCTTCCTCAGGGGTCAGCGGTTTAGGGATGAGCAGTTCTTC. This encodes CASSFLRGQRFRDEQFF.